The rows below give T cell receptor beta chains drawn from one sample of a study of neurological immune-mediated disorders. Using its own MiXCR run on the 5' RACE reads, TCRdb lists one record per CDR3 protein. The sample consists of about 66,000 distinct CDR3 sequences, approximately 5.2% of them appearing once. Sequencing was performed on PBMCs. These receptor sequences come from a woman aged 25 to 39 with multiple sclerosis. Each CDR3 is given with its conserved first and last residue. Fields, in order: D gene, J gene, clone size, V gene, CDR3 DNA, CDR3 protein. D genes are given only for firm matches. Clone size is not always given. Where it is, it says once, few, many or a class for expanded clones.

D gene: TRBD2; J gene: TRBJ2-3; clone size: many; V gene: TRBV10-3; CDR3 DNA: TGTGCCATCAGTGGAGTAGCGGGGGGGCCTGGGGCTACGCAGTATTTT; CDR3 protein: CAISGVAGGPGATQYF
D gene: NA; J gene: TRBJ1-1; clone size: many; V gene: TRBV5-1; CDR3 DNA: TGCGCCAGCAGCTTGGGGACCGGGTCTACTAACACTGAAGCTTTCTTT; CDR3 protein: CASSLGTGSTNTEAFF
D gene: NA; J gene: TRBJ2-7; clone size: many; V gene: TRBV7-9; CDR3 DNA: TGTGCCAGCAGCTTTTCCGGGGGCCACGAGCAGTACTTC; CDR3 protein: CASSFSGGHEQYF
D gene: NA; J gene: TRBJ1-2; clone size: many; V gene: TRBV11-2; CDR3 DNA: TGTGCCACAAAGCTGAACTATGGCTACACCTTC; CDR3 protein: CATKLNYGYTF
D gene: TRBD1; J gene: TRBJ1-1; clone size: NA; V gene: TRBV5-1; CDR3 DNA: TGCGCCAGCAGCAAAACCGGGACAGGGGGAATTGGCACTGAAGCTTTCTTT; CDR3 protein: CASSKTGTGGIGTEAFF
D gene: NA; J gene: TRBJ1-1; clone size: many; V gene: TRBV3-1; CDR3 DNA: TGTGCCAGCAGCCAAGTTCTAGAGGTTGCTGAAGCTTTCTTT; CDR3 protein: CASSQVLEVAEAFF
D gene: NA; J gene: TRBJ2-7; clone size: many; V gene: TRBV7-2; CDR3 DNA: TGTGCCAGCAGCTTACGTGAATCCTACGAGCAGTACTTC; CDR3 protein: CASSLRESYEQYF
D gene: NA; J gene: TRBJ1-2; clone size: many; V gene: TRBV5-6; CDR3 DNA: TGTGCCAGCAGCCCGGGGGTTGACTATGGCTACACCTTC; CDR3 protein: CASSPGVDYGYTF
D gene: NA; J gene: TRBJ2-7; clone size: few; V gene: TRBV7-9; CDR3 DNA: TGTGCCAGCAGCCGAGGTTCCGGGGAAGAGCAGTACTTC; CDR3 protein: CASSRGSGEEQYF
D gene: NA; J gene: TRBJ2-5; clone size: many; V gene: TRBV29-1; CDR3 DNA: TGCAGCGTTAACTGGGAAAGCGAGACCCAGTACTTC; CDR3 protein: CSVNWESETQYF
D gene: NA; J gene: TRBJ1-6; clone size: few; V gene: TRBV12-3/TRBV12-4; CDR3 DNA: TGTGCCAGCAGTTTAGGGCAGGGACTCAATTCACCCCTCCACTTT; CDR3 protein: CASSLGQGLNSPLHF
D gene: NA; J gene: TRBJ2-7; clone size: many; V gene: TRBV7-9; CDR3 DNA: TGTGCCAGCCGGGACCACTCCTACGAGCAGTACTTC; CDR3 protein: CASRDHSYEQYF
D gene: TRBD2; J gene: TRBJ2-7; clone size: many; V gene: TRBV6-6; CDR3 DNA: TGTGCCAGCAGTTACTCGACTTGGTCTAGCGGCTACGAGCAGTACTTC; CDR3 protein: CASSYSTWSSGYEQYF
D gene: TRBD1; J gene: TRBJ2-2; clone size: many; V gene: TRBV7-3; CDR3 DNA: TGTGCCAGCAGCTTTGGACAGGCCGACCTCCTCGGCGGGGAGCTGTTTTTT; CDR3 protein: CASSFGQADLLGGELFF
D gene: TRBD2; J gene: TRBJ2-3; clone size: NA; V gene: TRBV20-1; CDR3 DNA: TGCAGTGCTAGGGTAGCGGGGTCCACAGATACGCAGTATTTT; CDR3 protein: CSARVAGSTDTQYF
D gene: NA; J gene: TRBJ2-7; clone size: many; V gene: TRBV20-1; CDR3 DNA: TGCAGTGCTGCGAGGAACGCCGACACCATACCCTACGAGCAGTACTTC; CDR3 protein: CSAARNADTIPYEQYF
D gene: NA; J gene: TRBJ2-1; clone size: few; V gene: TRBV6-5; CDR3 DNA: TGTGCCAGCACCCGATTTGCGGGTAGCTCCTACAATGAGCAGTTCTTC; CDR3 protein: CASTRFAGSSYNEQFF
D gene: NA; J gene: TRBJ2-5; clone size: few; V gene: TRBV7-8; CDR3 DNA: TGTGCCAGCAGCACCCCACAGGGCTGGGAGACCCAGTACTTC; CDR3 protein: CASSTPQGWETQYF
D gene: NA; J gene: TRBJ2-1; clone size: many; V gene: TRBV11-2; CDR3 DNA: TGTGCCAGCAGCGGCCATCGGGGGACCTACAATGAGCAGTTCTTC; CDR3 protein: CASSGHRGTYNEQFF